This T cell receptor (beta chain) was sequenced in a study of blood T cells in healthy people across ages. Findings of the study overall: Diversity of TCR beta correlated strongly with naive T cell percentage. Among T cells, TCR beta diversity per million cells dropped roughly linearly as age rose.

Regarding this clonotype: Its specificity is not known.

Trimming took 0 bases from V and 4 from J; bases not matched to a gene: 3. The germline V gene encodes CDR1 SGDLS and CDR2 YYNGEE. CDR3 size: 14 residues. The authors ran a second PCR of about 7 to 11 cycles using a sample-barcoded 5' primer and a J-beta primer mix. TCRdb passed the 5' RACE reads through MiXCR, listing each CDR3 protein once. The sample lists around 580,000 distinct CDR3 sequences; roughly 48% were seen once. Total RNA, at least 5.5 micrograms per sample, was extracted from PBMCs. Sequencing was done on a sample of blood. The receptor was derived from a man of 80 years or more in good health. The chain couples TRBV9 to TRBJ1-2; 7 positions agree with TRBD1. This CDR3 reads CASSVGGGGYGYTF. CDR3 nucleotide sequence: TGTGCCAGCAGCGTAGGAGGGGGCGGCTATGGCTACACCTTC.